This T cell receptor (beta chain) originates from a study of T cells in Graves' hyperthyroidism and ophthalmopathy. Study information: Peripheral blood was secured at the point of initial diagnosis, before any treatment.

In regard to this clonotype: Its antigen is undetermined.

General study points: Ophthalmopathy got predicted by the model a median about 6.7 months before its onset. Most thyroid clonotypes expanded above 0.001 were also detected in blood.

Amplified regions were TCR beta CDR3 sequences from RNA transcripts. In the first-round RT-PCR of the TCR CDR3, the HTBI primer set was used. TCRdb called the multiplex PCR reads again in MiXCR, with one record for every CDR3 protein. The sample contains more than 550,000 distinct CDR3 sequences, approximately 15% of which appear only once. Not enrolled were patients with uncontrolled infection, other autoimmune disease, pregnancy or lactation. This clonotype was obtained from a middle-aged man with Graves' hyperthyroidism. Sequenced: blood.

The DNA for the CDR3 is TGTGCCAGTAGCACCTGGGCAGGGGGCGGCGGGGAGCTGTTTTTT. Protein product: CASSTWAGGGGELFF. V is TRBV19 and J is TRBJ2-2, with TRBD1 matching 8 bases. There are 15 residues in the CDR3. Germline trimming cut 6 bases from V and 7 bases from J; bases unmatched to any gene: 10. Germline V gene lookup returns CDR1 LNHDA and CDR2 SQIVND (reference sequence).